This T cell receptor beta chain is from a study of blood T cell repertoires in COVID-19. The table came from immunoSEQ multiplex PCR; TCRdb's copy has only in-frame clones and leaves some out. The table lists a few hundred thousand clones, more than 70% of them singletons. V lost 10 bases and J lost 2; bases outside the gene matches: 16. Germline V gene data show CDR1 as MNHEY and CDR2 as SMNVEV (reference sequence). The CDR3 contains 18 residues. The sample consisted of peripheral blood. This receptor was obtained from a woman between 18 and 29 years old with acute or convalescent COVID-19. The chain has TRBV27 and TRBJ2-4; 11 bases line up with TRBD1. The CDR3 reads CATRRDRGAWGPKNIQYF. DNA of the CDR3: TGTGCCACCCGACGGGACAGGGGGGCCTGGGGGCCCAAAAACATTCAGTACTTC.